This T cell receptor beta chain was profiled in a study of blood T cell repertoires in COVID-19. Cohort 3 recovered donors had two negative PCRs, clearance, or symptom resolution. Here immunoSEQ multiplex PCR was the method, and the copy in TCRdb shows in-frame clones only, minus some. The repertoire consists of 310,000 or so clones, with 86% occurring once and the leading ten covering more than 9%. V was shortened by 0 bases and J by 5 bases, with 10 bases between the two germline ends. Germline V gene lookup returns CDR1 MGHRA and CDR2 YSYEKL. This CDR3 comprises 14 residues. V is TRBV4-1 and J is TRBJ1-2; tentative D call: TRBD1 (6 bases). Specimen: PBMCs or T cells enriched from blood (not recorded which). This clonotype was sampled from a woman between 18 and 29 years old who had recovered from COVID-19. CDR3 DNA sequence: TGCGCCAGCAGCCAAGAACAGGGAGTTTATGGCTACACCTTC. Translated: CASSQEQGVYGYTF.